This passage covers 25 T cell receptor beta chains from one sample sequenced in a study of OX40 agonist ivuxolimab in advanced cancers. The method was immunoSEQ multiplex PCR; TCRdb's version includes in-frame clones alone and lacks a portion of them. The sample includes approximately 79,000 clones, around 87% of them seen just once. Sequencing was performed on CD4+ or CD8+ T cells sorted from blood, taken in a trial of the OX40 agonist ivuxolimab. Every receptor here comes from an adult with an advanced solid tumor such as melanoma, head and neck, liver or kidney cancer.

The chain carries TRBV7-2 and TRBJ2-3; 10 bases match TRBD1. V gave up 5 bases and J gave up 4 bases; unmatched junction bases: 6. CDR3 length equals 15 residues. CDR1 SGHTA and CDR2 FQGNSA come from the germline V gene. This CDR3 reads CASSLGQGGPDTQYF. The DNA for the CDR3 is TGTGCCAGCAGCCTCGGACAGGGGGGCCCAGATACGCAGTATTTT. The variable domain in full, completed from reference TRBV7-2 and TRBJ2-3, reads GAGVSQSPSNKVTEKGKDVELRCDPISGHTALYWYRQSLGQGLEFLIYFQGNSAPDKSGLPSDRFSAERTGGSVSTLTIQRTQQEDSAVYLCASSLGQGGPDTQYFGPGTRLTVL.

This clone was seen a few times. This sample also contains other DNA sequences that code for the same CDR3. The rearrangement joins TRBV10-1 to TRBJ1-1; 8 nucleotides agree with TRBD1. This CDR3 contains 13 residues. Germline V lookup: CDR1 WNHNN, CDR2 SYGVQD (reference sequence). The trim removed 1 base at V and 5 bases at J, leaving 0 bases unmatched. CDR3 protein: CASSEYRGTEAFF. CDR3 nucleotides: TGCGCCAGCAGTGAGTACAGGGGGACTGAAGCTTTCTTT.

This sequence joins TRBV5-1 and TRBJ2-5, with D tentatively TRBD1 (6 bases). The CDR3 totals 13 residues. Germline V CDR1 and CDR2: SGHRS, YFSETQ. Trimming took 2 bases from V and 5 from J, leaving 10 bases between them. The CDR3 DNA follows: TGCGCCAGCAGCTTAGGACAGAGGGAGACCCAGTACTTC. The encoded protein is CASSLGQRETQYF.

The chain combines TRBV7-2 with TRBJ2-7, with 9 positions matching TRBD1. This CDR3 region has 16 residues. V trimming: 1 base; J trimming: 4 bases; junction bases outside the gene matches: 8. CDR1 is SGHTA and CDR2 is FQGNSA in the germline V gene. The CDR3 DNA sequence: TGTGCCAGCAGCTTAGGGACAGGGGATCTCCAGTACGAGCAGTACTTC. As protein: CASSLGTGDLQYEQYF. The entire variable domain, with the rest obtained from reference TRBV7-2 and TRBJ2-7, is as follows: GAGVSQSPSNKVTEKGKDVELRCDPISGHTALYWYRQSLGQGLEFLIYFQGNSAPDKSGLPSDRFSAERTGGSVSTLTIQRTQQEDSAVYLCASSLGTGDLQYEQYFGPGTRLTVT.

This CDR3 is CASSLNPGANVLTF. The CDR3, as DNA: TGTGCCAGCAGCTTAAACCCCGGGGCCAACGTCCTGACTTTC. The chain couples TRBV7-2 to TRBJ2-6; D not certain. The germline V gene has CDR1 SGHTA and CDR2 FQGNSA. CDR3 length equals 14 residues. Trimming removed 2 bases at V and 4 bases at J, with 6 bases between.

CDR3 region: CASSSGANVLTF. CDR3 coding DNA: TGTGCCAGTAGCTCTGGGGCCAACGTCCTGACTTTC. The chain uses TRBV19 and TRBJ2-6; no definite D call. The CDR3 is 12 residues long. Trimming took 6 bases from V and 0 from J, leaving 0 bases between them. Germline V CDR1 and CDR2: LNHDA, SQIVND (reference sequence). Supplemented by reference TRBV19 and TRBJ2-6, the full variable domain reads DGGITQSPKYLFRKEGQNVTLSCEQNLNHDAMYWYRQDPGQGLRLIYYSQIVNDFQKGDIAEGYSVSREKKESFPLTVTSAQKNPTAFYLCASSSGANVLTFGAGSRLTVL.

V gene TRBV10-2 combines with J gene TRBJ2-6, with D possibly being TRBD1 (6 bases). The CDR3 is 14 amino acids. V was cut by 7 bases and J by 2 bases, with 9 bases left in between. In germline, CDR1 is WSHSY, CDR2 SAAADI. CDR3 nucleotides: TGCGCCAGCAACACAGGGACTGGGGCCAACGTCCTGACTTTC. The encoded protein is CASNTGTGANVLTF.

The rearrangement links TRBV9 to TRBJ1-2; TRBD1 matches at 10 bases. CDR1 SGDLS and CDR2 YYNGEE come from the germline V gene. The length of the CDR3 is 15 residues. Germline trimming cut 3 bases from V and 3 bases from J; bases unmatched to any gene: 5. The DNA of the CDR3 is TGTGCCAGCAGCGGACAGGGGGCGCAGGACTATGGCTACACCTTC. Protein: CASSGQGAQDYGYTF.

This rearrangement joins TRBV18 to TRBJ2-6; D is unclear. This CDR3 has 14 residues. With 2 bases removed from V and 2 bases from J, the gap between germline ends came to 4 bases. Germline CDR1 reads KGHSH; CDR2 reads LQKENI. The CDR3 DNA reads as TGTGCCAGCTCACCAGGGGCTGGGGCCAACGTCCTGACTTTC. Amino acid sequence: CASSPGAGANVLTF.

CDR3 amino acids: CASSTGLAAQGETQYF. The CDR3 region has the DNA TGTGCCAGCAGTACGGGACTAGCGGCACAAGGAGAGACCCAGTACTTC. The chain couples TRBV25-1 to TRBJ2-5; 11 nucleotides match TRBD2. The germline V gene encodes CDR1 MGHDK and CDR2 SYGVNS. V was pared by 5 bases and J by 4 bases, with 9 bases of the junction left unmatched. This CDR3 spans 16 amino acids.

The V gene is TRBV5-4, the J gene TRBJ2-6; tentatively, D is TRBD1 or TRBD2 (6 bases each). The V and J ends lost 3 bases and 1 base respectively, with 14 bases between them. Germline-derived CDR1 and CDR2 are SGHNT and YYREEE (reference sequence). The CDR3 has 17 amino acids. The chain's CDR3 is CASSSPRGESGANVLTF. The CDR3 DNA is TGTGCCAGCAGCTCACCAAGGGGGGAATCTGGGGCCAACGTCCTGACTTTC.

V usage is TRBV28 and J usage is TRBJ2-1; 8 bases align to TRBD1. The length of the CDR3 is 14 residues. The germline V gene has CDR1 MDHEN and CDR2 SYDVKM. V gave up 6 bases and J gave up 6 bases; unmatched junction bases: 7. The CDR3 bases are TGTGCCAGCAGCTTCGACAGGGGTCGCAATGAGCAGTTCTTC. This sequence encodes CASSFDRGRNEQFF. Drawing the rest from reference TRBV28 and TRBJ2-1, the complete variable domain is DVKVTQSSRYLVKRTGEKVFLECVQDMDHENMFWYRQDPGLGLRLIYFSYDVKMKEKGDIPEGYSVSREKKERFSLILESASTNQTSMYLCASSFDRGRNEQFFGPGTRLTVL.

The gene calls are TRBV7-2 and TRBJ2-1; 8 bases are shared with TRBD2. CDR3 length: 15 residues. Germline V gives CDR1 SGHTA, CDR2 FQGNSA. Losses at the gene ends were 8 bases for V and 2 bases for J; bases not matched to a gene: 8. The CDR3 reads CASVWSGGAYNEQFF. CDR3 nucleotides: TGTGCCAGCGTATGGTCCGGGGGGGCCTACAATGAGCAGTTCTTC.

About this clone: A junction boundary mismatches the germline segment, possibly from a read error. The chain uses TRBV9 and TRBJ1-5; D unclear. CDR1 SGDLS and CDR2 YYNGEE come from the germline V gene. The CDR3 is 15 residues long. The CDR3: CAGSVGTTMGQPQHF. For the CDR3, the DNA is TGTGCCGGCAGCGTAGGCACGACAATGGGTCAGCCCCAGCATTTT.

V and J are TRBV14 and TRBJ1-6; the match to TRBD1 covers 9 bases. V dropped 4 bases and J dropped 7; count of bases not matched to a gene: 11. Per the germline V gene, CDR1 is SGHDN and CDR2 is FVKESK. The CDR3 loop spans 17 amino acids. Written as DNA, the CDR3 is TGTGCCAGCAGCCGGGCCGGGACAGGGAAGGGAAATTCACCCCTCCACTTT. It is translated as CASSRAGTGKGNSPLHF.

CDR3 loop: CASKDRGFSEQYF. In nucleotides, the CDR3 is TGTGCCAGCAAGGACAGGGGGTTTAGCGAGCAGTACTTC. The genes are TRBV6-5 and TRBJ2-7; TRBD1 matches 10 bases. The CDR3 extends over 13 amino acids. J was trimmed by 6 bases and V by 7 bases; bases with no gene match: 6. Per germline, CDR1 MNHEY and CDR2 SVGAGI.

The J gene is TRBJ2-3, the V gene TRBV18; TRBD1 aligns across 10 bases. Germline-derived CDR1 and CDR2 are KGHSH and LQKENI. This CDR3 spans 16 amino acids. V lost 1 base, J lost 2 bases, and 3 bases stayed unmatched. The CDR3 sequence is CASSPRTGGSTDTQYF. CDR3 bases: TGTGCCAGCTCACCACGGACAGGGGGTTCCACAGATACGCAGTATTTT.

The rearrangement uses TRBV6-6 and TRBJ1-4, with TRBD1 matching over 8 bases. V lost 6 bases and J lost 7; bases outside the gene matches: 7. The CDR3 is 14 residues long. Germline-derived CDR1 and CDR2 are MNHNY and SVGAGI (reference sequence). CDR3 DNA: TGTGCCAGCAGGCCTCGACAGGGGAGTGAAAAACTGTTTTTT. Encoded protein: CASRPRQGSEKLFF.

The J gene is TRBJ2-3, the V gene TRBV9; no clear D. CDR1 is SGDLS and CDR2 is YYNGEE in the germline V gene. Trimming took 0 bases from V and 2 from J, leaving 7 bases between them. This CDR3 is built from 14 residues. The CDR3 loop is CASSVDLATDTQYF. CDR3 bases: TGTGCCAGCAGCGTAGATCTGGCCACAGATACGCAGTATTTT.

This sequence joins TRBV7-2 and TRBJ2-2; perhaps TRBD2 as D (6 bases). Germline CDR1 and CDR2: SGHTA and FQGNSA. V gave up 8 bases and J gave up 2 bases, with 15 bases separating them. The CDR3 is made up of 15 amino acids. The DNA of the CDR3 is TGTGCCAGCCGTGCTGTAGCGGTAAACACCGGGGAGCTGTTTTTT. This sequence encodes CASRAVAVNTGELFF.

This chain uses TRBV20-1 with TRBJ2-1; D ambiguous. Germline V lookup: CDR1 DFQATT, CDR2 SNEGSKA (reference sequence). CDR3 length: 10 amino acids. Trimming removed 6 bases at V and 8 bases at J, with 8 bases between. The CDR3, as DNA: TGCAGTGCAGGGCAGTATGAGCAGTTCTTC. It specifies CSAGQYEQFF.

V is TRBV28 and J is TRBJ1-2; D is uncertain. This CDR3 spans 15 amino acids. Trimming pared 4 bases from V and 3 bases from J, leaving 15 bases between. Germline lookup yields CDR1 MDHEN and CDR2 SYDVKM. The CDR3 here is CASSSLTRQHYGYTF. Written as DNA, the CDR3 is TGTGCCAGCAGTTCCCTGACCCGACAACACTATGGCTACACCTTC.

In DNA form, the CDR3 reads TGTGCCAGTAATGTGAGGAGGGGGTCCTACAATGAGCAGTTCTTC. Translated: CASNVRRGSYNEQFF. The V call is TRBV19, the J call TRBJ2-1, with D possibly being TRBD1 or TRBD2 (6 bases each). Trimming removed 7 bases at V and 1 base at J, with 14 bases between. Germline values: CDR1 LNHDA, CDR2 SQIVND (reference sequence). The CDR3 spans 15 residues.

The chain employs TRBV5-1 and TRBJ2-1; D may be TRBD1 (6 bases). V lost 7 bases, J lost 2 bases, and 7 bases lay in between. Germline CDR1 SGHRS, CDR2 YFSETQ. The CDR3 sequence is 12 residues long. The CDR3 DNA follows: TGCGCCAGCCGGGACACCTACAATGAGCAGTTCTTC. Its translation: CASRDTYNEQFF.

The rearrangement links TRBV14 to TRBJ2-5, with 10 nucleotides matching TRBD1. This CDR3 has 13 amino acids. Losses at the gene ends were 6 bases for V and 3 bases for J; bases not matched to a gene: 1. Germline V gene lookup returns CDR1 SGHDN and CDR2 FVKESK. CDR3 DNA: TGTGCCAGCAGGGGGACAGGGGAAGAGACCCAGTACTTC. This codes for CASRGTGEETQYF.